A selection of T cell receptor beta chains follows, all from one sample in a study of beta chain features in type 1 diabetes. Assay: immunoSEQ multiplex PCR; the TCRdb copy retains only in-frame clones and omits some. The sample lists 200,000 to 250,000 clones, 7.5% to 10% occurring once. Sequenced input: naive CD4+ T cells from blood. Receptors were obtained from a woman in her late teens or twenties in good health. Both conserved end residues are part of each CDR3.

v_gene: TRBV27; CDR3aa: CASSLTAGGYEKLFF
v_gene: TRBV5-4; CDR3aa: CASSLPQGQGEGYTF
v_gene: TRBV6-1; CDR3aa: CASSEALTGDQPQHF
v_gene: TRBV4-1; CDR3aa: CASSPYRQSDYGYTF
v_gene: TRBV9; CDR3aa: CASSVLPGQTRSGNTIYF
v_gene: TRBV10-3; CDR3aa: CAISTRDRGQETQYF
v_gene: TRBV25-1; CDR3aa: CASSEQGYTGELFF
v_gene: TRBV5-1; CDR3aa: CASSVNLSGGPDDGYTF
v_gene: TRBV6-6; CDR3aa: CASSYSRVRGETQYF
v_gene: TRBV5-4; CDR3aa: CASSSGGQAANQPQHF
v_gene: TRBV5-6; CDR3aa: CASSKQREVSPGELFF
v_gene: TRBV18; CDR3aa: CASSPTDRRNTEAFF
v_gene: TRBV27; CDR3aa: CASIDRSSYEQYF
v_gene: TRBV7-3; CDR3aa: CASSLTGYTQYF
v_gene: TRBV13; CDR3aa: CASTQKGPGDEQFF
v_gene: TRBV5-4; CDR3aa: CASSPQGGESTDTQYF
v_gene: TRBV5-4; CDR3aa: CASYSMKETGTPLYEQYF
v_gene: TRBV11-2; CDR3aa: CASSNSRPGGTSYNEQFF